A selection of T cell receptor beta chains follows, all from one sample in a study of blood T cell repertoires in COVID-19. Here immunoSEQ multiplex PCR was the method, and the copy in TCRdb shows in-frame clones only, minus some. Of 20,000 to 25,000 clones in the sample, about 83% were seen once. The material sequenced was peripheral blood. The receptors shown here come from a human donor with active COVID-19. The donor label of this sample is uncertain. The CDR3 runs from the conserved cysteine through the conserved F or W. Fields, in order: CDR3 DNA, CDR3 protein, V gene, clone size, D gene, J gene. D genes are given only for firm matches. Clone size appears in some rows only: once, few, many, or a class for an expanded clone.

cdr3_nt: TGTGCCAGCAGTTACTCGCGGGAGGAAGGCTCCTACGAGCAGTACTTC
cdr3_aa: CASSYSREEGSYEQYF
v_call: TRBV6-2/TRBV6-3
clone_size: .
d_call: TRBD2
j_call: TRBJ2-7

cdr3_nt: TGTGCCAGCAGTCTGCAGGATTACCAAGAGACCCAGTACTTC
cdr3_aa: CASSLQDYQETQYF
v_call: TRBV28
clone_size: .
d_call: .
j_call: TRBJ2-5

cdr3_nt: TGTGCCAGCAGCTTTAGTCCAGGGAATGAAAAACTGTTTTTT
cdr3_aa: CASSFSPGNEKLFF
v_call: TRBV11-2
clone_size: .
d_call: .
j_call: TRBJ1-4

cdr3_nt: TGTGCCAGCAGCGGCAGACTAGCGGTCACAGATACGCAGTATTTT
cdr3_aa: CASSGRLAVTDTQYF
v_call: TRBV7-2
clone_size: .
d_call: TRBD2
j_call: TRBJ2-3

cdr3_nt: TGCGCCAGCAGTGAGCCGCCGGGGGGGCGACTAGCCAAAAACATTCAGTACTTC
cdr3_aa: CASSEPPGGRLAKNIQYF
v_call: TRBV10-1
clone_size: .
d_call: TRBD2
j_call: TRBJ2-4

cdr3_nt: TGCGCCAGCACGAGATCCGGGACTGGAAACACCATATATTTT
cdr3_aa: CASTRSGTGNTIYF
v_call: TRBV10-2
clone_size: few
d_call: .
j_call: TRBJ1-3

cdr3_nt: TGTGCCTGGAGTCGCGGATGGTCTGGAAACACCATATATTTT
cdr3_aa: CAWSRGWSGNTIYF
v_call: TRBV30
clone_size: .
d_call: .
j_call: TRBJ1-3

cdr3_nt: TGTGCCAGTAGAAGGACAGGGGGGTCCTATGAAGCTTTCTTT
cdr3_aa: CASRRTGGSYEAFF
v_call: TRBV19
clone_size: .
d_call: TRBD1
j_call: TRBJ1-1

cdr3_nt: TGTGCCACCCTCAATCCACAGGGACAGACCTACGAGCAGTACTTC
cdr3_aa: CATLNPQGQTYEQYF
v_call: TRBV27
clone_size: .
d_call: TRBD1
j_call: TRBJ2-7

cdr3_nt: TGTGCCAGCAGCTTCCTTAGCGGGAGCCTAGGCGAGCAGTACTTC
cdr3_aa: CASSFLSGSLGEQYF
v_call: TRBV7-9
clone_size: .
d_call: TRBD2
j_call: TRBJ2-7

cdr3_nt: TGTGCCAGCAGCTTAGGGATCGACCCCTCGGGTGAGCAGTTCTTC
cdr3_aa: CASSLGIDPSGEQFF
v_call: TRBV11-3
clone_size: once
d_call: .
j_call: TRBJ2-1

cdr3_nt: TGTGCCAGCAGCAGTACGGGACACCCTGCAACTAATGAAAAACTGTTTTTT
cdr3_aa: CASSSTGHPATNEKLFF
v_call: TRBV28
clone_size: .
d_call: .
j_call: TRBJ1-4

cdr3_nt: TGTGCCAGCAGTTACTCGCACAGGGAGGGCGCAGATACGCAGTATTTT
cdr3_aa: CASSYSHREGADTQYF
v_call: TRBV6-5
clone_size: .
d_call: .
j_call: TRBJ2-3

cdr3_nt: TGTGCCAGCAGCCTACTGGGAGCGGAGCAGTACTTC
cdr3_aa: CASSLLGAEQYF
v_call: TRBV3-1/TRBV3-2
clone_size: .
d_call: .
j_call: TRBJ2-7

cdr3_nt: TGTGCCAGCAGCTTGTGGGCAGGGATTTTTTCCTACGAGCAGTACTTC
cdr3_aa: CASSLWAGIFSYEQYF
v_call: TRBV5-4
clone_size: few
d_call: .
j_call: TRBJ2-7

cdr3_nt: TGTGCCAGCAGCCAGCATCGATGGGGAGGAGTAGGCACTGAAGCTTTCTTT
cdr3_aa: CASSQHRWGGVGTEAFF
v_call: TRBV7-9
clone_size: few
d_call: .
j_call: TRBJ1-1

cdr3_nt: TGTGCCGGGACTGAAAAAGAGACCCAGTACTTC
cdr3_aa: CAGTEKETQYF
v_call: TRBV2
clone_size: .
d_call: .
j_call: TRBJ2-5

cdr3_nt: TGTGCCAGCAGCTTGGCCTCGGGGGTTCCCAGGTTCTTC
cdr3_aa: CASSLASGVPRFF
v_call: TRBV5-8
clone_size: .
d_call: .
j_call: TRBJ2-1

cdr3_nt: TGCGCCAGCAGTGAGGCGGGGGGCAATCAGCCCCAGCATTTT
cdr3_aa: CASSEAGGNQPQHF
v_call: TRBV10-2
clone_size: .
d_call: .
j_call: TRBJ1-5

cdr3_nt: TGCGCCAGCAGCTTGGATCCGAGTACCTACGAGCAGTACTTC
cdr3_aa: CASSLDPSTYEQYF
v_call: TRBV5-1
clone_size: few
d_call: .
j_call: TRBJ2-7

cdr3_nt: TGTGCCAGTAGTATCGACAGGGACCCACTCTACGAGCAGTACTTC
cdr3_aa: CASSIDRDPLYEQYF
v_call: TRBV19
clone_size: .
d_call: TRBD1
j_call: TRBJ2-7

cdr3_nt: TGTGCCAGCAGCGATCCGGTCCTAGCGAGCTCCTACAATGAGCAGTTCTTC
cdr3_aa: CASSDPVLASSYNEQFF
v_call: TRBV3-1/TRBV3-2
clone_size: .
d_call: .
j_call: TRBJ2-1

cdr3_nt: TGTGCCATCAGCCTCGGACAGGGAACGAACACCGGGGAGCTGTTTTTT
cdr3_aa: CAISLGQGTNTGELFF
v_call: TRBV10-3
clone_size: .
d_call: TRBD1
j_call: TRBJ2-2

cdr3_nt: TGTGCCAGCACTACGACCAGCGGGACCCATGAGCAGTTCTTC
cdr3_aa: CASTTTSGTHEQFF
v_call: TRBV9
clone_size: .
d_call: TRBD2
j_call: TRBJ2-1

cdr3_nt: TGTGCCAGCAGCTTAGAGGCAGATTTCTCTGGAAACACCATATATTTT
cdr3_aa: CASSLEADFSGNTIYF
v_call: TRBV11-3
clone_size: .
d_call: .
j_call: TRBJ1-3

cdr3_nt: TGTGCCAGCAGCAAAGAGGGGAAGTCTGGCCGTGACCGACCCAACTATGGCTACACCTTC
cdr3_aa: CASSKEGKSGRDRPNYGYTF
v_call: TRBV21-1
clone_size: .
d_call: .
j_call: TRBJ1-2

cdr3_nt: TGTGCCAGCAGCAAAACAAAGCAGGGAAATAACAATGAGCAGTTCTTC
cdr3_aa: CASSKTKQGNNNEQFF
v_call: TRBV21-1
clone_size: .
d_call: .
j_call: TRBJ2-1

cdr3_nt: TGTGCCATCAGCCCCCAGGGGAATAGCAATCAGCCCCAGCATTTT
cdr3_aa: CAISPQGNSNQPQHF
v_call: TRBV10-3
clone_size: .
d_call: .
j_call: TRBJ1-5

cdr3_nt: TGTGCCAGCAGTCCTCCCTCCTACAATGAGCAGTTCTTC
cdr3_aa: CASSPPSYNEQFF
v_call: TRBV12-3/TRBV12-4
clone_size: .
d_call: .
j_call: TRBJ2-1

cdr3_nt: TGCGCCAGCAGCTTGGCGACGGGAGTTCAACACGAGCAGTACTTC
cdr3_aa: CASSLATGVQHEQYF
v_call: TRBV5-1
clone_size: .
d_call: .
j_call: TRBJ2-7

cdr3_nt: TGCAGTGCTAGTGCCACTTTCAAGCGGCCACGTAATGAGCAGTTCTTC
cdr3_aa: CSASATFKRPRNEQFF
v_call: TRBV20-1
clone_size: .
d_call: .
j_call: TRBJ2-1

cdr3_nt: TGTGCCAGCAGCGTAGTAAGCTTTGCAGGACTAGCGGGAGGTCCCCCCTACGAGCAGTACTTC
cdr3_aa: CASSVVSFAGLAGGPPYEQYF
v_call: TRBV9
clone_size: .
d_call: TRBD2
j_call: TRBJ2-7